One and the same sample provided the 2 T cell receptor beta chains below, sequenced in a study of vaccination and CD4 T cells after COVID-19. The time point is: late sampling 161 to 241 days after vaccination in three convalescent patients. TCRdb reanalysed the PCR reads using MiXCR and keeps one entry per CDR3 protein. The sample holds 30,000 to 40,000 distinct CDR3 sequences; under 45% are singletons and the top ten take 5% to 6.5%. Sequencing was performed on CD4+ T cells from blood, taken about 7 months after SARS-CoV-2 vaccination. Every receptor here comes from a human donor who had recovered from COVID-19.

V is TRBV7-8 and J is TRBJ2-1; D gene ambiguous. The ends were cut back, 3 bases at V and 5 bases at J, with 11 bases in the middle. There are 14 residues in the CDR3. The germline gives CDR1 SGHVS, CDR2 FQNEAQ. The CDR3 nucleotides read TGTGCCAGCAGCTTTAGGTCGGATCACAATGAGCAGTTCTTC. Translated, it gives CASSFRSDHNEQFF.

This clonotype appeared a few times. The rearrangement links TRBV20-1 to TRBJ1-1; D is perhaps TRBD1 (5 bases). This CDR3 is built from 13 residues. V was trimmed by 3 bases and J by 3 bases, leaving 11 bases between them. CDR1 DFQATT and CDR2 SNEGSKA come from the germline V gene (reference sequence). CDR3 sequence reads: CSASSGRHTEAFF. The CDR3 region has the DNA TGCAGTGCTAGCTCGGGACGTCACACTGAAGCTTTCTTT.